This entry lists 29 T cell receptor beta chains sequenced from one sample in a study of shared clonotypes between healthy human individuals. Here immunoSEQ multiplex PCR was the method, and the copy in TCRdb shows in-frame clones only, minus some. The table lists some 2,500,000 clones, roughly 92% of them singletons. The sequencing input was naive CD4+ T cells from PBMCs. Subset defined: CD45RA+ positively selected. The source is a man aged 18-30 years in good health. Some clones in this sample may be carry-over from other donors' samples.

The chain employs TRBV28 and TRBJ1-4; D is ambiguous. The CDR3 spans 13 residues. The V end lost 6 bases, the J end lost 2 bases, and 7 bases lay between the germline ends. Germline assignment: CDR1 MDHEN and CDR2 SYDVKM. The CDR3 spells CASSRPTNEKLFF. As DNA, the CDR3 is TGTGCCAGCAGCCGGCCGACTAATGAAAAACTGTTTTTT.

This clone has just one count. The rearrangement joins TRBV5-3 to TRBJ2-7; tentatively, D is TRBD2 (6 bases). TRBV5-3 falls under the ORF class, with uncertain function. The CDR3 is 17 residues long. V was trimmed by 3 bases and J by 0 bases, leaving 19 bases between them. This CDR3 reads CARSSTYGGASSYEQYF. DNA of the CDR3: TGTGCCAGAAGCTCGACCTATGGCGGGGCTAGCTCCTACGAGCAGTACTTC.

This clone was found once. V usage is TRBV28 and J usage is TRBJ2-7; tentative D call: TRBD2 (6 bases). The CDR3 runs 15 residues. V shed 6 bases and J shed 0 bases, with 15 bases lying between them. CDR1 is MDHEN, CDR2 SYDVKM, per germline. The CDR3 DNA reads TGTGCCAGCAGCCCCGGGACTTATATCTCCTACGAGCAGTACTTC. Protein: CASSPGTYISYEQYF.

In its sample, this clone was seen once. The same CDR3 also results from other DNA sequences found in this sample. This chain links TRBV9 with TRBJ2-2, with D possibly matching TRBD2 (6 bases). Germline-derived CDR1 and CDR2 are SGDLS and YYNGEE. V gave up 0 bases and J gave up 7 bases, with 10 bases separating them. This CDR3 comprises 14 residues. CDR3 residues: CASSVVGGSGELFF. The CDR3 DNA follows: TGTGCCAGCAGCGTAGTCGGAGGGAGCGGGGAGCTGTTTTTT.

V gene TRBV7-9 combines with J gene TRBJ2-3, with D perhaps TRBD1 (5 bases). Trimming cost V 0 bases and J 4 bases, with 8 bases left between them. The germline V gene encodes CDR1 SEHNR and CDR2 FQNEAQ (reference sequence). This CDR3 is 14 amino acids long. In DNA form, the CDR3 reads TGTGCCAGCAGCTTAGCGGGGCTCGCAGATACGCAGTATTTT. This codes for CASSLAGLADTQYF. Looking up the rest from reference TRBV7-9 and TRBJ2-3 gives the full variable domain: DTGVSQNPRHKITKRGQNVTFRCDPISEHNRLYWYRQTLGQGPEFLTYFQNEAQLEKSRLLSDRFSAERPKGSFSTLEIQRTEQGDSAMYLCASSLAGLADTQYFGPGTRLTVL.

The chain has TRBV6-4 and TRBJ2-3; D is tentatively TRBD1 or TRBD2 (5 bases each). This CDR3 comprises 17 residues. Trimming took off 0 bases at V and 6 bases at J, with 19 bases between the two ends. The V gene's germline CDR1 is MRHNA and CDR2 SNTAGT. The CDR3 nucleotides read TGTGCCAGCAGTGACTCGGGAATCGGGGCCCGCGGGGATACGCAGTATTTT. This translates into CASSDSGIGARGDTQYF.

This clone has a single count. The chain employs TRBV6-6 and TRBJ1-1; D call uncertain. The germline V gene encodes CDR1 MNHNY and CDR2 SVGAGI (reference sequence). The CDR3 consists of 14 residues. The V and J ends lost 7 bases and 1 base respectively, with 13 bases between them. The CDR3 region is CASTPAGQNTEAFF. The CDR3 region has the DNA TGTGCCAGCACCCCCGCAGGTCAGAACACTGAAGCTTTCTTT.

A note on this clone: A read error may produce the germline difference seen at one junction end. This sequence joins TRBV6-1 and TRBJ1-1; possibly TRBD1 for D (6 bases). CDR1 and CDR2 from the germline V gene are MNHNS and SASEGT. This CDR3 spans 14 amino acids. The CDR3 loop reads CANSGLGAVTEAFF. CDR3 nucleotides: TGTGCCAACAGTGGACTGGGGGCGGTGACTGAAGCTTTCTTT.

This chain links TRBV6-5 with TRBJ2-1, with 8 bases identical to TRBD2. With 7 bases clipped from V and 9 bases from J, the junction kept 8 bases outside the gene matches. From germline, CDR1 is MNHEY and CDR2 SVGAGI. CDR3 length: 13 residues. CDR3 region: CASTPGLGLEQFF. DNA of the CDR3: TGTGCCAGCACCCCGGGACTAGGCCTTGAGCAGTTCTTC.

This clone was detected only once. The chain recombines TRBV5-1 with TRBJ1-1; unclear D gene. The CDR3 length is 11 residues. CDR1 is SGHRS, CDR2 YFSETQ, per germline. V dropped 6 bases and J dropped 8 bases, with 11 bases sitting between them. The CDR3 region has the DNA TGCGCCAGCAAGCGGCAGGACGAAGCTTTCTTT. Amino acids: CASKRQDEAFF.

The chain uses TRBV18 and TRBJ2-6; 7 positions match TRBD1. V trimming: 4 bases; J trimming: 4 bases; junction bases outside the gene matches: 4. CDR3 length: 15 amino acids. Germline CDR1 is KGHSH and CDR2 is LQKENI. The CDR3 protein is CASSLTGTGANVLTF. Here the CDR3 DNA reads TGTGCCAGCTCACTGACAGGGACAGGGGCCAACGTCCTGACTTTC.

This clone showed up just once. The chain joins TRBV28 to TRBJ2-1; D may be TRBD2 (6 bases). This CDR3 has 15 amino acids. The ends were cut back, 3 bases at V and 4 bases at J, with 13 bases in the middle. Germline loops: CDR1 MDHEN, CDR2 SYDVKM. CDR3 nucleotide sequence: TGTGCCAGCAGTTTCGCGGGACGGGTATACAATGAGCAGTTCTTC. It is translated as CASSFAGRVYNEQFF.

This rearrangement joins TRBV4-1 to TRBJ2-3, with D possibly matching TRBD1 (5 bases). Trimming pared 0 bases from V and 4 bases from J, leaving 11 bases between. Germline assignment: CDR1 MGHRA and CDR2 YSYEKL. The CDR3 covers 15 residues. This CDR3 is CASSQDTQGADTQYF. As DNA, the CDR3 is TGCGCCAGCAGCCAAGATACCCAGGGCGCAGATACGCAGTATTTT.

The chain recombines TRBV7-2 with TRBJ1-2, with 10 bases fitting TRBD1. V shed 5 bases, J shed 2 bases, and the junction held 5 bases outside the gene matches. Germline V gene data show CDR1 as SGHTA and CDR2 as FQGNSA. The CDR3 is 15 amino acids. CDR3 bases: TGTGCCAGCAGCCGCATGGGACAGGGGAACTATGGCTACACCTTC. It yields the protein CASSRMGQGNYGYTF.

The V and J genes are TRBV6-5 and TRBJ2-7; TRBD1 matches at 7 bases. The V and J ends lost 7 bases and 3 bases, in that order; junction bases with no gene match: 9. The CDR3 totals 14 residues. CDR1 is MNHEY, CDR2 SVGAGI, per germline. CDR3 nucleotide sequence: TGTGCCAGCACCAGGATCCGGGACAGCTACGAGCAGTACTTC. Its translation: CASTRIRDSYEQYF.

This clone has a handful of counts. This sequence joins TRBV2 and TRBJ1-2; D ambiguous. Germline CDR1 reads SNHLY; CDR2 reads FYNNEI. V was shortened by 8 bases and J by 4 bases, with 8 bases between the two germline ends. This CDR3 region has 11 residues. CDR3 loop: CASALTYGYTF. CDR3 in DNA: TGTGCCAGCGCACTGACCTATGGCTACACCTTC. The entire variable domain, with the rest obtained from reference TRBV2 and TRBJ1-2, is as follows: EPEVTQTPSHQVTQMGQEVILRCVPISNHLYFYWYRQILGQKVEFLVSFYNNEISEKSEIFDDQFSVERPDGSNFTLKIRSTKLEDSAMYFCASALTYGYTFGSGTRLTVV.

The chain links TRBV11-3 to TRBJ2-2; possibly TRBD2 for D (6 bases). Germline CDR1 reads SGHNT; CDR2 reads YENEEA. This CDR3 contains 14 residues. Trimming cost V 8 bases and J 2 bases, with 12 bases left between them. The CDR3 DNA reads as TGTGCCAGCTCTCGGACTACAAACACCGGGGAGCTGTTTTTT. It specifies CASSRTTNTGELFF.

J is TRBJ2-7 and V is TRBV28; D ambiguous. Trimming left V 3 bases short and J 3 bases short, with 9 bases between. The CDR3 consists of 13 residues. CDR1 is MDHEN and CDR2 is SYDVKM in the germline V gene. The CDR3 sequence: CASSFRIYYEQYF. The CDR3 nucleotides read TGTGCCAGCAGTTTCCGGATCTACTACGAGCAGTACTTC.

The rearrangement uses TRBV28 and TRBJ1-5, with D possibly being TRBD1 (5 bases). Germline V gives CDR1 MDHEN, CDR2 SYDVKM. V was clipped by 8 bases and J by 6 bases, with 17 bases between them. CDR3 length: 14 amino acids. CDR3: CASSGMGGSQPQHF. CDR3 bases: TGTGCCAGCTCGGGGATGGGGGGAAGTCAGCCCCAGCATTTT.

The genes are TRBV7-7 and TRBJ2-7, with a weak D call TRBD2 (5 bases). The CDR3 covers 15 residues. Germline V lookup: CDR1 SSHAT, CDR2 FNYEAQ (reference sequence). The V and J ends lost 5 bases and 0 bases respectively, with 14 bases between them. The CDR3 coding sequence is TGTGCCAGCAGCCCGCGCGGGCCGAGCTCCTACGAGCAGTACTTC. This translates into CASSPRGPSSYEQYF.

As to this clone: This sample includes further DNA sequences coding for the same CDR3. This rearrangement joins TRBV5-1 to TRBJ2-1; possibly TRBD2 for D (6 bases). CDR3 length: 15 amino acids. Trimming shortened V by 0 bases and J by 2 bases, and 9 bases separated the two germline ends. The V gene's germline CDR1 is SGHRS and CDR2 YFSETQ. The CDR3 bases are TGCGCCAGCAGCTTGGTTGCGGGGACCTACAATGAGCAGTTCTTC. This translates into CASSLVAGTYNEQFF.

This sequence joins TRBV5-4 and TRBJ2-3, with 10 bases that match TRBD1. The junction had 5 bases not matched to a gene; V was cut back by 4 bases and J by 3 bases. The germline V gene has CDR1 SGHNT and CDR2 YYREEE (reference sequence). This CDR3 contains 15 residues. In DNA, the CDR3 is TGTGCCAGCAGCGCAGACAGGGGGCGAACAGATACGCAGTATTTT. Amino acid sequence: CASSADRGRTDTQYF.

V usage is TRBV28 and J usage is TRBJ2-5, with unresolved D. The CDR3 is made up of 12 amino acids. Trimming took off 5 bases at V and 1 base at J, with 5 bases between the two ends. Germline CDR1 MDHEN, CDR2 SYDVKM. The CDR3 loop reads CASSRPQETQYF. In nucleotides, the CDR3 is TGTGCCAGCAGTAGACCCCAAGAGACCCAGTACTTC.

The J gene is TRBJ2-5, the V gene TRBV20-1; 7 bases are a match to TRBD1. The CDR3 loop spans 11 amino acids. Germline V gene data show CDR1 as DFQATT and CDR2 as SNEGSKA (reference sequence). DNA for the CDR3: TGCAGAATAGACAGGGCGGAGACCCAGTACTTC. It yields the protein CRIDRAETQYF.

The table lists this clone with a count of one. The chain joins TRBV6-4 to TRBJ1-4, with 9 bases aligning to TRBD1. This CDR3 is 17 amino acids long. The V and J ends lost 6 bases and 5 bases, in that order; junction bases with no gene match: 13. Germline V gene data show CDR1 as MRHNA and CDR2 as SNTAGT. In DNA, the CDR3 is TGTGCCAGCAGACGAAGGGCCACCGGGACAGGGAATGAAAAACTGTTTTTT. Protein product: CASRRRATGTGNEKLFF.

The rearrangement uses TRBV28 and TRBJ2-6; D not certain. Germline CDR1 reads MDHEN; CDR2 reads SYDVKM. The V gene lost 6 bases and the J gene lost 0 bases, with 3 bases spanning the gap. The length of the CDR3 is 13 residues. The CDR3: CASSYSGANVLTF. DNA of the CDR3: TGTGCCAGCAGCTACTCTGGGGCCAACGTCCTGACTTTC. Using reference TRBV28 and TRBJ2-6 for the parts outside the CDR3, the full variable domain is DVKVTQSSRYLVKRTGEKVFLECVQDMDHENMFWYRQDPGLGLRLIYFSYDVKMKEKGDIPEGYSVSREKKERFSLILESASTNQTSMYLCASSYSGANVLTFGAGSRLTVL.

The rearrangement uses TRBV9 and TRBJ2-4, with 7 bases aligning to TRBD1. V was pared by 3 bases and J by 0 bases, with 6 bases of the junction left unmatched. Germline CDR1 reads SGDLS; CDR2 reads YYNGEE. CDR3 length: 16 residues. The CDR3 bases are TGTGCCAGCAGCGCAAGGGGGCCCTTAGCCAAAAACATTCAGTACTTC. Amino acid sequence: CASSARGPLAKNIQYF. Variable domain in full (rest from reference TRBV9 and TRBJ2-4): DSGVTQTPKHLITATGQRVTLRCSPRSGDLSVYWYQQSLDQGLQFLIQYYNGEERAKGNILERFSAQQFPDLHSELNLSSLELGDSALYFCASSARGPLAKNIQYFGAGTRLSVL.

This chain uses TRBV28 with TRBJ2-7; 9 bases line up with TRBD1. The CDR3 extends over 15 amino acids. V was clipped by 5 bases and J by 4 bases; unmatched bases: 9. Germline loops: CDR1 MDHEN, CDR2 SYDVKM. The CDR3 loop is CASSTGTGWRYEQYF. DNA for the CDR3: TGTGCCAGCAGTACAGGGACAGGGTGGAGGTACGAGCAGTACTTC.

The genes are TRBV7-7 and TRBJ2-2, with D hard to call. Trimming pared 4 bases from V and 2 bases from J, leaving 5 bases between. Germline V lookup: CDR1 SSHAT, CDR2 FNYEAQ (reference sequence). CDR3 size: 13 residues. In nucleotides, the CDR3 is TGTGCCAGCAGCTCAAGTAACACCGGGGAGCTGTTTTTT. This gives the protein CASSSSNTGELFF.